Below, 30 T cell receptor beta chains from the same sample are listed, as sequenced in a study of radiation and T cells in renal cell carcinoma. Libraries were prepared by immunoSEQ multiplex PCR; TCRdb keeps only in-frame clonotypes and omits some of them. Of roughly 120,000 clones listed, around four fifths are singletons. Described time point: blood 2 weeks post-SBRT. Noted treatment: 15 Gy SBRT to primary tumor, nephrectomy 4 weeks later. The sequenced sample was blood, obtained from a patient whose treatment included radiotherapy and nephrectomy. All receptors derive from a woman aged 60 to 75 with renal cell carcinoma.

The chain joins TRBV5-1 to TRBJ1-6; no clear D gene. Germline V CDR1 and CDR2: SGHRS, YFSETQ. The CDR3 runs 15 residues. V was clipped by 4 bases and J by 5 bases, with 13 bases between them. The CDR3 here is CASSPRPEDNSPLHF. In DNA, the CDR3 is TGCGCCAGCAGCCCCCGACCCGAGGATAATTCACCCCTCCACTTT.

V is TRBV4-2 and J is TRBJ1-3; no clear D gene. This CDR3 region has 14 residues. Germline CDR1 LGHNA, CDR2 YNFKEQ. V dropped 4 bases and J dropped 4 bases, with 11 bases sitting between them. CDR3 sequence reads: CASSPDMGGNTIYF. The CDR3 bases are TGTGCCAGCAGCCCAGACATGGGGGGAAACACCATATATTTT.

This clone came up a few times. This chain joins TRBV7-9 and TRBJ1-1; TRBD1 aligns across 9 bases. Germline V CDR1 and CDR2: SEHNR, FQNEAQ (reference sequence). The CDR3 loop spans 11 amino acids. Unmatched junction bases numbered 3, after V lost 11 bases and J lost 5 bases. The CDR3 nucleotides are TGTGCCGGACAGGGGTTGACTGAAGCTTTCTTT. Its protein product is CAGQGLTEAFF.

This clone showed up just a few times. The rearrangement joins TRBV6-6 to TRBJ1-5; D ambiguous. This CDR3 region has 14 residues. Germline CDR1 MNHNY, CDR2 SVGAGI (reference sequence). V dropped 0 bases and J dropped 7 bases, with 10 bases sitting between them. CDR3 sequence (DNA): TGTGCCAGCAGTTACTCGAATCTTGACCAGCCCCAGCATTTT. Protein product: CASSYSNLDQPQHF.

This clone is a singleton in its sample. V and J are TRBV5-6 and TRBJ2-4; D is possibly TRBD1 (5 bases). V was shortened by 4 bases and J by 0 bases, with 14 bases between the two germline ends. CDR1 and CDR2 (germline): SGHDT, YYEEEE. The CDR3 sequence is 16 residues long. CDR3 bases: TGTGCCAGCAGCCCCCCAGGGATCTTAGCCAAAAACATTCAGTACTTC. As protein: CASSPPGILAKNIQYF.

V is TRBV20-1 and J is TRBJ2-3; D is ambiguous. V was trimmed by 3 bases and J by 3 bases, leaving 4 bases between them. The CDR3 sequence is 11 residues long. Germline CDR1 is DFQATT and CDR2 is SNEGSKA (reference sequence). The CDR3 is CSARKTDTQYF. CDR3 sequence (DNA): TGCAGTGCTAGGAAGACAGATACGCAGTATTTT.

At least ten counts were recorded for this clone. V and J are TRBV27 and TRBJ1-1; D is ambiguous. CDR1 and CDR2 (germline): MNHEY, SMNVEV (reference sequence). V shed 6 bases and J shed 4 bases, with 15 bases lying between them. The CDR3 extends over 14 amino acids. This chain's CDR3 is CASSELGSSTEAFF. CDR3 DNA sequence: TGTGCCAGCAGCGAGTTGGGCTCCAGCACTGAAGCTTTCTTT.

The rearrangement uses TRBV6-6 and TRBJ2-7; D is unresolved. The germline V gene encodes CDR1 MNHNY and CDR2 SVGAGI (reference sequence). This CDR3 is 12 amino acids long. V was pared by 6 bases and J by 1 base, with 7 bases between. CDR3 loop: CASREGSYEQYF. CDR3 DNA sequence: TGTGCCAGCAGGGAAGGGTCCTACGAGCAGTACTTC.

The chain is built from TRBV7-9 and TRBJ2-3; D ambiguous. Trimming took 1 base from V and 0 from J, leaving 14 bases between them. There are 17 residues in the CDR3. Germline V gives CDR1 SEHNR, CDR2 FQNEAQ (reference sequence). The DNA for the CDR3 is TGTGCCAGCAGCTTAGGGTCTCCGCTTGCTAGCACAGATACGCAGTATTTT. Its protein is CASSLGSPLASTDTQYF.

The chain employs TRBV5-4 and TRBJ2-5; TRBD2 matches 10 bases. This CDR3 has 15 amino acids. The V segment lost 2 bases and the J segment 2 bases; nucleotides outside the gene matches: 3. Germline assignment: CDR1 SGHNT and CDR2 YYREEE (reference sequence). The CDR3 loop reads CASSFPSGSQETQYF. CDR3 nucleotide sequence: TGTGCCAGCAGCTTCCCTAGCGGGAGTCAAGAGACCCAGTACTTC. Based on the CDR3 plus reference TRBV5-4 and TRBJ2-5, the full variable domain is ETGVTQSPTHLIKTRGQQVTLRCSSQSGHNTVSWYQQALGQGPQFIFQYYREEENGRGNFPPRFSGLQFPNYSSELNVNALELDDSALYLCASSFPSGSQETQYFGPGTRLLVL.

V and J are TRBV6-5 and TRBJ2-7; 7 bases are shared with TRBD1. The germline V gene encodes CDR1 MNHEY and CDR2 SVGAGI. This CDR3 is 15 amino acids long. Trimming cost V 1 base and J 0 bases; bases outside gene matches: 3. CDR3 amino acids: CASSYWGTVSYEQYF. Written as DNA, the CDR3 is TGTGCCAGCAGTTACTGGGGGACAGTCTCCTACGAGCAGTACTTC.

The chain recombines TRBV7-9 with TRBJ1-1, with a tentative D call TRBD1 (6 bases). Per the germline V gene, CDR1 is SEHNR and CDR2 is FQNEAQ (reference sequence). The CDR3 covers 16 residues. V shed 5 bases and J shed 1 base, with 17 bases lying between them. The CDR3 nucleotides are TGTGCCAGCAGCCTACATACCGGGACACCGAACACTGAAGCTTTCTTT. Amino acids: CASSLHTGTPNTEAFF.

This clone was detected once. V usage is TRBV7-3 and J usage is TRBJ2-1; D tentatively fits TRBD1 or TRBD2 (6 bases each). Trimming cost V 4 bases and J 0 bases, with 25 bases left between them. This CDR3 has 20 amino acids. Germline values: CDR1 SGHTA, CDR2 FQGTGA. CDR3 sequence reads: CASSSRIGGSIFASYNEQFF. For the CDR3, the DNA is TGTGCCAGCAGCTCCAGGATCGGGGGCTCAATCTTCGCCTCCTACAATGAGCAGTTCTTC. Together with reference TRBV7-3 and TRBJ2-1, the CDR3 gives the full variable domain: GAGVSQTPSNKVTEKGKYVELRCDPISGHTALYWYRQSLGQGPEFLIYFQGTGAADDSGLPNDRFFAVRPEGSVSTLKIQRTERGDSAVYLCASSSRIGGSIFASYNEQFFGPGTRLTVL.

The CDR3 loop reads CATSRLSPNTEAFF. CDR3 nucleotides: TGTGCCACCAGCAGATTGTCGCCGAACACTGAAGCTTTCTTT. The gene calls are TRBV15 and TRBJ1-1; D is unclear. The CDR3 contains 14 residues. V was pared by 2 bases and J by 1 base, with 8 bases between. The germline CDR1 and CDR2 sequences are LNHNV and YYDKDF (reference sequence).

The chain has TRBV4-1 and TRBJ1-4; 10 bases fit TRBD1. V was clipped by 5 bases and J by 8 bases; unmatched bases: 5. The CDR3 sequence is 14 residues long. The germline CDR1 and CDR2 sequences are MGHRA and YSYEKL. CDR3 in amino acids: CASSSGTGVEKLFF. Written as DNA, the CDR3 is TGCGCCAGCAGCTCCGGGACAGGGGTGGAAAAACTGTTTTTT.

The genes are TRBV19 and TRBJ2-5; tentatively, D is TRBD2 (6 bases). Deletions cut 3 bases from V and 4 bases from J, with 12 bases between. Germline assignment: CDR1 LNHDA and CDR2 SQIVND (reference sequence). CDR3 length: 14 residues. The CDR3 region has the DNA TGTGCCAGTAGTATCTCGGGAGTGGGAGAGACCCAGTACTTC. Its translation is CASSISGVGETQYF.

There are a few counts of this clone. The chain combines TRBV5-6 with TRBJ1-1, with a weak D call TRBD1 (5 bases). The CDR3 is 16 amino acids. V lost 0 bases, J lost 3 bases, and 15 bases lay in between. From germline, CDR1 is SGHDT and CDR2 YYEEEE. In nucleotides, the CDR3 is TGTGCCAGCAGCTTGGTTGGGGGGGTTGAGGACACTGAAGCTTTCTTT. Translated, it gives CASSLVGGVEDTEAFF.

The chain uses TRBV14 and TRBJ1-6; TRBD1 aligns across 11 bases. Germline assignment: CDR1 SGHDN and CDR2 FVKESK. J gave up 8 bases and V 2 bases, and 5 bases lay outside the gene matches. There are 16 residues in the CDR3. The CDR3 protein is CASSQRGTGGYSPLHF. The DNA of the CDR3 is TGTGCCAGCAGCCAAAGGGGGACAGGGGGTTATTCACCCCTCCACTTT. The variable domain in full, with the rest retrieved from reference TRBV14 and TRBJ1-6, is EAGVTQFPSHSVIEKGQTVTLRCDPISGHDNLYWYRRVMGKEIKFLLHFVKESKQDESGMPNNRFLAERTGGTYSTLKVQPAELEDSGVYFCASSQRGTGGYSPLHFGNGTRLTVT.

This clone has more than one count but fewer than ten. The V call is TRBV7-9, the J call TRBJ2-6, with 8 bases aligning to TRBD1. CDR3 length equals 16 residues. In germline, CDR1 is SEHNR, CDR2 FQNEAQ (reference sequence). V lost 5 bases and J lost 3; bases outside the gene matches: 6. The chain's CDR3 is CASSPGTGNGANVLTF. The DNA for the CDR3 is TGTGCCAGCAGCCCCGGGACAGGTAATGGGGCCAACGTCCTGACTTTC.

The gene calls are TRBV10-3 and TRBJ2-7; TRBD2 agrees at 10 bases. The CDR3 extends over 16 amino acids. The germline V gene has CDR1 ENHRY and CDR2 SYGVKD. V trimming: 10 bases; J trimming: 2 bases; junction bases outside the gene matches: 14. The CDR3 region is CASGYIRTSGTYEQYF. The CDR3 DNA is TGTGCCAGCGGCTATATCCGGACTAGCGGTACCTACGAGCAGTACTTC.

The chain couples TRBV27 to TRBJ1-1; 7 bases are shared with TRBD1. CDR1 MNHEY and CDR2 SMNVEV come from the germline V gene (reference sequence). After removal of 8 bases from V and 2 bases from J, the junction contained 5 bases not matched to a gene. The CDR3 loop spans 13 amino acids. The CDR3 sequence is CASGRQGNTEAFF. CDR3 DNA: TGTGCCAGCGGCCGACAGGGCAACACTGAAGCTTTCTTT.

The rearrangement links TRBV7-3 to TRBJ1-6; the D gene is possibly TRBD1 (5 bases). Trimming pared 2 bases from V and 6 bases from J, leaving 11 bases between. Per the germline V gene, CDR1 is SGHTA and CDR2 is FQGTGA. This CDR3 is 15 amino acids long. For the CDR3, the DNA is TGTGCCAGCAGCTTAGACCCCGGGGGTAATTCACCCCTCCACTTT. Its translation: CASSLDPGGNSPLHF. Full variable domain (outside the CDR3, taken from reference TRBV7-3 and TRBJ1-6): GAGVSQTPSNKVTEKGKYVELRCDPISGHTALYWYRQSLGQGPEFLIYFQGTGAADDSGLPNDRFFAVRPEGSVSTLKIQRTERGDSAVYLCASSLDPGGNSPLHFGNGTRLTVT.

In its sample, this clone was seen a few times. The CDR3 is CASSWDSLFRELFF. CDR3 sequence (DNA): TGCGCCAGCAGTTGGGACAGTCTATTCCGGGAGCTGTTTTTT. This chain uses TRBV10-2 with TRBJ2-2; 7 bases are shared with TRBD1. Per the germline V gene, CDR1 is WSHSY and CDR2 is SAAADI. With 5 bases clipped from V and 9 bases from J, the junction kept 9 bases outside the gene matches. The CDR3 is 14 residues long.

This clone was found once. The CDR3 protein is CASSEIRSGYNEQFF. Here the CDR3 DNA reads TGTGCCAGCAGTGAAATTAGGAGTGGCTACAATGAGCAGTTCTTC. The chain couples TRBV6-1 to TRBJ2-1; no firm D call. Germline CDR1 and CDR2: MNHNS and SASEGT. The CDR3 length is 15 residues. The V and J ends lost 2 bases and 3 bases respectively, with 11 bases between them.

For the CDR3, the DNA is TGTGCCAGTAAAGTTCTGGCAGCGGTTCCAAATGAAGCTTTCTTT. It translates to CASKVLAAVPNEAFF. This chain connects TRBV19 to TRBJ1-1; D not resolved. CDR3 size: 15 residues. Trimming stripped 7 bases from V and 7 bases from J, with 22 bases between. In germline, CDR1 is LNHDA, CDR2 SQIVND (reference sequence).

This clone was observed a handful of times. The chain links TRBV5-1 to TRBJ2-5; 8 bases agree with TRBD2. The V and J ends lost 2 bases and 4 bases, in that order; junction bases with no gene match: 7. Looked up from germline, CDR1 is SGHRS and CDR2 is YFSETQ. The CDR3 has 15 residues. In DNA, the CDR3 is TGCGCCAGCAGCTTTGGACTAGCAGGAGTAGAGACCCAGTACTTC. It codes for CASSFGLAGVETQYF.

This chain links TRBV6-1 with TRBJ2-1; D not certain. Germline CDR1 and CDR2: MNHNS and SASEGT. The V and J ends lost 6 bases and 8 bases respectively, with 11 bases between them. The CDR3 covers 12 residues. CDR3 protein: CASRSFLDEQFF. CDR3 sequence (DNA): TGTGCCAGCAGATCCTTCTTGGATGAGCAGTTCTTC.

The DNA for the CDR3 is TGTGCCAGCAGCTTAGGGACAGGGGTCCCGGCTAATGAAAAACTGTTTTTT. Translation: CASSLGTGVPANEKLFF. This chain joins TRBV13 and TRBJ1-4, with 8 bases fitting TRBD1. The CDR3 length is 17 residues. Unmatched junction bases numbered 6, after V lost 0 bases and J lost 3 bases. Germline V CDR1 and CDR2: PRHDT, FYEKMQ (reference sequence).

The rearrangement links TRBV9 to TRBJ1-2; 7 bases line up with TRBD1. The V and J ends lost 0 bases and 5 bases, in that order; junction bases with no gene match: 13. CDR3 length: 17 amino acids. Germline V CDR1 and CDR2: SGDLS, YYNGEE. The CDR3 protein is CASSVGGGYHFAYGYTF. The CDR3 DNA is TGTGCCAGCAGCGTAGGAGGGGGCTATCACTTTGCGTATGGCTACACCTTC.

The chain uses TRBV6-1 and TRBJ1-5, with D tentatively TRBD1 (6 bases). The CDR3 contains 15 residues. V was clipped by 4 bases and J by 7 bases, with 17 bases between them. Germline V lookup: CDR1 MNHNS, CDR2 SASEGT. This CDR3 reads CASSVSGASPQPQHF. For the CDR3, the DNA is TGTGCCAGCAGTGTCTCAGGGGCGTCACCCCAGCCCCAGCATTTT.